The entry below gives a single T cell receptor beta chain sequence along with its context. There are 14 residues in the CDR3. The V gene's germline CDR1 is SNHLY and CDR2 FYNNEI. The germline V and J ends were trimmed by 6 bases and 0 bases, with 11 bases remaining between them. The sample belongs to a study of T cell repertoires and Cas9 in healthy adults. Profiled with immunoSEQ multiplex PCR; TCRdb holds only in-frame clones, not every one. The data contain some 15,000 clones, under 90% of them singletons. The sample was Tregs (CD4+, CD25+, CD127-, CD137-, CD154-) from PBMCs; culture status not recorded. This sequence originates from a human donor in good health. The chain recombines TRBV2 with TRBJ1-1, with TRBD1 as a possible D gene (5 bases). CDR3: CASSYRRLNTEAFF. CDR3 DNA: TGTGCCAGCAGCTACAGGAGACTGAACACTGAAGCTTTCTTT.